This section outlines one T cell receptor (beta chain) sequence together with its context. The sample belongs to a study of T cell changes during pregnancy in multiple sclerosis. Clones were read by immunoSEQ multiplex PCR, and TCRdb kept only the in-frame ones, dropping some. Of under 60,000 clones listed, 92% are singletons. CDR3 length equals 15 residues. The V segment lost 2 bases and the J segment 3 bases; nucleotides outside the gene matches: 5. Germline CDR1 SGHAT, CDR2 FQNNGV. This chain connects TRBV11-2 to TRBJ2-7, with 9 bases lining up with TRBD2. Specimen: CD4+ T cells from peripheral blood mononuclear cells, collected after pregnancy. This TCR came from a female donor with multiple sclerosis, enrolled in a pregnancy study. The CDR3 DNA is TGTGCCAGCAGCTTACGGCGGGGGGGTGGCTACGAGCAGTACTTC. Residues: CASSLRRGGGYEQYF.